The 4 T cell receptor beta chains below all came from one sample that was sequenced in a study of T cell repertoires in cytomegalovirus infection (dated by TCRdb to the late 2010s). The label giving this sample's treatment or condition can be read as: in vitro stimulation with specific CMV peptide epitopes to enrich CMV-specific T cells. Their cognate antigens are unknown. The run used an Illumina HiSeq 1500. TCRdb ran its own pipeline on the public reads, namely fastp trimming at Q25 and MiXCR clone calling, and kept in-frame beta chains. Rows are combined by CDR3 protein, so each entry shows the most common genes and DNA. The sample table contains roughly 180,000 distinct CDR3 sequences; only one count was recorded for approximately 21% of them. The ten largest clonotypes hold around a quarter of the sample. The source was CD8+ T cells from cultured PBMCs, collected from culture after CMV antigen stimulation. The receptors were sampled from a human donor in good health (CMV status not recorded). Some clones in this sample may be carry-over from other donors' samples.

The CDR3 spells CASSPKGSNSPLHF. In DNA, the CDR3 is TGTGCCAGCTCACCTAAGGGCTCCAATTCACCCCTCCACTTT. This rearrangement joins TRBV18 to TRBJ1-6; D gene unclear. The ends were cut back, 3 bases at V and 7 bases at J, with 10 bases in the middle. The CDR3 runs to 14 residues. Germline-derived CDR1 and CDR2 are KGHSH and LQKENI.

This clonotype was picked up a small number of times. V gene TRBV4-1 combines with J gene TRBJ2-5; TRBD2 matches at 10 bases. Germline CDR1 MGHRA, CDR2 YSYEKL. This CDR3 spans 17 amino acids. The V gene end was trimmed by 0 bases and the J gene end by 1 base; junction bases not matched to a gene: 5. CDR3 sequence reads: CASSQDRLAGGQETQYF. The CDR3 DNA follows: TGCGCCAGCAGCCAAGATAGGTTAGCGGGGGGCCAAGAGACCCAGTACTTC.

This CDR3 reads CASSLVAGRTDTQYF. The CDR3 nucleotides read TGTGCCAGCAGCTTAGTGGCAGGGCGGACAGATACGCAGTATTTT. This chain links TRBV11-2 with TRBJ2-3; TRBD1 might be the D (5 bases). The germline V gene encodes CDR1 SGHAT and CDR2 FQNNGV. V gave up 1 base and J gave up 3 bases, with 11 bases separating them. This CDR3 has 15 residues.

The genes are TRBV11-1 and TRBJ2-7; TRBD1 aligns across 10 bases. There are 14 residues in the CDR3. Trimming removed 6 bases from V and 5 bases from J; junction bases left unmatched: 7. CDR1 and CDR2 (germline): SGHAT, FQDESV (reference sequence). In nucleotides, the CDR3 is TGTGCCAGCAGATCTGGGACAGGGGACAACGAGCAGTACTTC. Its protein is CASRSGTGDNEQYF. Combining the CDR3 with reference TRBV11-1 and TRBJ2-7 gives the whole variable domain EAEVAQSPRYKITEKSQAVAFWCDPISGHATLYWYRQILGQGPELLVQFQDESVVDDSQLPKDRFSAERLKGVDSTLKIQPAELGDSAMYLCASRSGTGDNEQYFGPGTRLTVT.